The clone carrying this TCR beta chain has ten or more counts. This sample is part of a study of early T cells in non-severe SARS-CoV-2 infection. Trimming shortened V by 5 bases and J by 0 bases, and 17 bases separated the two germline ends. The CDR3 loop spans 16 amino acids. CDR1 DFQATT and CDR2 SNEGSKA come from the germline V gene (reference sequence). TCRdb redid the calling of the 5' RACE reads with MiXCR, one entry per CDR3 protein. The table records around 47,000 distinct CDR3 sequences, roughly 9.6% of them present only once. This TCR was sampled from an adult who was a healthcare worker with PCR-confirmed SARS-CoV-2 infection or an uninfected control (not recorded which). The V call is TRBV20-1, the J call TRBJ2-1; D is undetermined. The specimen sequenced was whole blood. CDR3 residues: CSARLSRRSSYNEQFF. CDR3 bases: TGCAGTGCTCGCCTGTCGCGGCGGAGCTCCTACAATGAGCAGTTCTTC.